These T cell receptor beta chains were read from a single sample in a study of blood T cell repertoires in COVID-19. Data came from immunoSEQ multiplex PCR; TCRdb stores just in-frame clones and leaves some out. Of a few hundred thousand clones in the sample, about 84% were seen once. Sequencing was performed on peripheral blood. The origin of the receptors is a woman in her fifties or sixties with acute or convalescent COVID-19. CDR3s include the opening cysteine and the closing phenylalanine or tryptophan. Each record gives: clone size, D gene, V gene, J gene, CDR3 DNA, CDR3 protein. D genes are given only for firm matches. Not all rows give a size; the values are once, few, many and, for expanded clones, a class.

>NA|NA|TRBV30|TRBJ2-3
TGTGCCTGTAGCCTCGGGACTCCTAAAAGCACAGATACGCAGTATTTT
CACSLGTPKSTDTQYF
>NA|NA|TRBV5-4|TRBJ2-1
TGTGCCAGCAGCTTGGACGCTGGCCGTGATGAGCAGTTCTTC
CASSLDAGRDEQFF
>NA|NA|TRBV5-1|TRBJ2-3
TGCGCCAGCAGCCAGGGGACCGTCACAGATACGCAGTATTTT
CASSQGTVTDTQYF
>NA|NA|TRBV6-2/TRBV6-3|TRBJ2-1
TGTGCCAGCAGTTATCGGGTCAATGAGCAGTTCTTC
CASSYRVNEQFF
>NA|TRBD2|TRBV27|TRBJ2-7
TGTGCCAGCAGTCGAAGCGGGATAGGGTACGAGCAGTACTTC
CASSRSGIGYEQYF
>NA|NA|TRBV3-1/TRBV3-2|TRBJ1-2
TGTGCCAGCAGCCAAAGGACATCTAACTATGGCTACACCTTC
CASSQRTSNYGYTF
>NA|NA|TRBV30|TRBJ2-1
TGTGCCCGAAGCGGTTTATCCTACAATGAGCAGTTCTTC
CARSGLSYNEQFF
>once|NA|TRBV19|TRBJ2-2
TGTGCCAGTAGTACGGGACTGTACACCGGGGAGCTGTTTTTT
CASSTGLYTGELFF
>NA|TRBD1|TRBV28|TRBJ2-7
TGTGCCAGCAGTTCGCCCAGGGGGCTGGGGTCCTACGAGCAGTACTTC
CASSSPRGLGSYEQYF
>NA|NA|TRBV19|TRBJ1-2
TGTGCCAGTAGTAACGGTGTCCAAACCACCTTC
CASSNGVQTTF
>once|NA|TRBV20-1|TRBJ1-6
TGCAGTGCTAGTGTACGGTCCTATAATTCACCCCTCCACTTT
CSASVRSYNSPLHF
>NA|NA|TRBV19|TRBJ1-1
TGTGCCAGTAGTCCGTGGGGCAGAAACACTGAAGCTTTCTTT
CASSPWGRNTEAFF
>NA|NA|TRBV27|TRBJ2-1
TGTGCCAGCAGGCCCCGGGATGCGCACAATGAGCAGTTCTTC
CASRPRDAHNEQFF
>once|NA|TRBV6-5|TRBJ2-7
TGTGCCAGCAGGGAGGACGGTAGCTCCTACGAGCAGTACTTC
CASREDGSSYEQYF
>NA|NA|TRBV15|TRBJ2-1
TGTGCCACCGGTCGAGCGGGCCTCAATGAGCAGTTCTTC
CATGRAGLNEQFF
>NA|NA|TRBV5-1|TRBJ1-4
TGCGCCAGCAGCTTCGGGACAACTAATGAAAAACTGTTTTTT
CASSFGTTNEKLFF
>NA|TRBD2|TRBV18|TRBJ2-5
TGTGCCAGCTCACCCCCGGTTATCCCCGGGGGGGAGACCCAGTACTTC
CASSPPVIPGGETQYF
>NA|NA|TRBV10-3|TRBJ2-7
TGTGCCATCAGTGAGAGTACAACTCTGAGGGAGCAGTACTTC
CAISESTTLREQYF
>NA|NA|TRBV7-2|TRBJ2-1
TGTGCCAGCAGCCTCGCGGGCGGGGTGTCCTACAATGAGCAGTTCTTC
CASSLAGGVSYNEQFF
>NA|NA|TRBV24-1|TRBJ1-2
TGTGCCACCAGTGATTTAGGCAGGGCCTATGGCTACACCTTC
CATSDLGRAYGYTF
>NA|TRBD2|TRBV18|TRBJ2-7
TGTGCCAGCTCACCAGACCTAGCGGGAGTCAACGAGCAGTACTTC
CASSPDLAGVNEQYF
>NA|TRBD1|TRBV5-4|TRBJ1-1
TGTGCCAGCAGCGACGGACAGGAAACTGAAGCTTTCTTT
CASSDGQETEAFF
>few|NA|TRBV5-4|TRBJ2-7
TGTGCCAGCAGCTTCGGGGAGAGCTACGAGCAGTACTTC
CASSFGESYEQYF
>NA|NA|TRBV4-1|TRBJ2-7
TGCGCCAGCAGCCCCAGGGGGGTCTACGAGCAGTACTTC
CASSPRGVYEQYF
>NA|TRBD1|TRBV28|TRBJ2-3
TGTGCCGAATCGCTGGGACAGGGTCCGGATACGCAGTATTTT
CAESLGQGPDTQYF
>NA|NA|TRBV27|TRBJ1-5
TGTGCCAGCAGTACTGCCGGATTAACAGGAGCCGGTCAGCCCCAGCATTTT
CASSTAGLTGAGQPQHF
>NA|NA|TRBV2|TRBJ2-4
TGTGCCAGCGGTCCCAGGGAAAACATTCAGTACTTC
CASGPRENIQYF
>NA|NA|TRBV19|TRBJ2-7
TGTGCCAGTAGTATAGCAACCAGCTCCTACGAGCAGTACTTC
CASSIATSSYEQYF
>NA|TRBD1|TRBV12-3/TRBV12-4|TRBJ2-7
TGTGCCAGCATAGGGGGCGGCTACGAGCAGTACTTC
CASIGGGYEQYF
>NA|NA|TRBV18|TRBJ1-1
TGTGCCAGCTCACCATCCGTGAACACTGAAGCTTTCTTT
CASSPSVNTEAFF
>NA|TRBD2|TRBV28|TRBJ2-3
TGTGCCAGCAGTCCTACAGCGGGAGCTTTAGATACGCAGTATTTT
CASSPTAGALDTQYF
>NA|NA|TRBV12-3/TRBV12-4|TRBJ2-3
TGTGCCAGTGGGACGGGAGCAGATACGCAGTATTTT
CASGTGADTQYF
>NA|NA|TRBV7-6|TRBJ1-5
TGTGCCAGCAGCCGCGGCGGGGGGGAAGGCCAGCCCCAGCATTTT
CASSRGGGEGQPQHF
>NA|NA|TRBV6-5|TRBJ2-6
TGTGCCAGCAGTTCCATCGGAGTCACTGGGGCCAACGTCCTGACTTTC
CASSSIGVTGANVLTF
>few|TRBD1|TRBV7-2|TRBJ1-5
TGTGCCAGCAGCTTATGGACAGGGGGCAGCAATCAGCCCCAGCATTTT
CASSLWTGGSNQPQHF
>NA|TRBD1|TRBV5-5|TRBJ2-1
TGTGCCAGCAGCTTGTTTCTTACAGGGGGCCAGAATGAGCAGTTCTTC
CASSLFLTGGQNEQFF
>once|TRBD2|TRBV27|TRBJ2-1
TGTGCCAGCAGTCACGAGGGTCCGGGACTAGATCGTGAGCAGTTCTTC
CASSHEGPGLDREQFF
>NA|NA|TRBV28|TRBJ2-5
TGTGCCAGCAGTCCCACCGGGGGAGTCGGACAAGAGACCCAGTACTTC
CASSPTGGVGQETQYF
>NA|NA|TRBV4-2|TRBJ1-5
TGTGCCAGCAGCCAAGATGCGGGGAGGAGCAATCAGCCCCAGCATTTT
CASSQDAGRSNQPQHF
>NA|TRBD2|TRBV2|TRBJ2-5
TGTGCCAGCAGTGTGGCTAGCGGAGGACAAGAGACCCAGTACTTC
CASSVASGGQETQYF
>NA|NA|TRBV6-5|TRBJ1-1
TGTGCCAGCAGTTACGCAACCGGGACTGAAGCTTTCTTT
CASSYATGTEAFF
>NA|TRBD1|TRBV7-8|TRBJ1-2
TGTGCCAGCAGCTTACGTTGGCAGGGGGCGCGTGGCTACACCTTC
CASSLRWQGARGYTF
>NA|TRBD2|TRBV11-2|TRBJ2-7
TGTGCCAGCAGCTTAGATCCCCCTAGCGGGAGGGCCTACGAGCAGTACTTC
CASSLDPPSGRAYEQYF
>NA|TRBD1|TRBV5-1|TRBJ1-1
TGCGCCAGTTCGGGACAGGAGAACACTGAAGCTTTCTTT
CASSGQENTEAFF
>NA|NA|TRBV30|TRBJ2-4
TGTGCCTGGAGTGGCGGGGTAGCCAAAAACATTCAGTACTTC
CAWSGGVAKNIQYF
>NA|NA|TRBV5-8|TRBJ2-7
TGTGCCAGCAGCTCCTCGACAGGATCCTACGAGCAGTACTTC
CASSSSTGSYEQYF
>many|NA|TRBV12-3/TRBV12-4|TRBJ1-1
TGTGCCAGCAGTCAGGGTATGAACACTGAAGCTTTCTTT
CASSQGMNTEAFF
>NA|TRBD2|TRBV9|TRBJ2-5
TGTGCCAGCAGCGTAGCTGAAGCGGGAGGCCTGGAGTGGCAGTACTTC
CASSVAEAGGLEWQYF
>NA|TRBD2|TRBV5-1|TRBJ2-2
TGCGCCAGCAGCTTCGGACTAGCGGGAGACACCGGGGAGCTGTTTTTT
CASSFGLAGDTGELFF
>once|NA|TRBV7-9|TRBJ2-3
TGTGCCAGCAGCTTACACGGGGGTCGGACAGATACGCAGTATTTT
CASSLHGGRTDTQYF
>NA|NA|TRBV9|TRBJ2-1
TGTGCCAGCAGCCTACAGGGACCGGCTTACAATGAGCAGTTCTTC
CASSLQGPAYNEQFF
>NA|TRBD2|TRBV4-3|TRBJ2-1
TGCGCCAGCAGCCAAGCTAGGGGACTAGCGGGAGGGGGCGATGAGCAGTTCTTC
CASSQARGLAGGGDEQFF
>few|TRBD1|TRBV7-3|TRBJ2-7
TGTGCCAGCAGCACCGCCGGGACAGGGTCCTACGAGCAGTACTTC
CASSTAGTGSYEQYF
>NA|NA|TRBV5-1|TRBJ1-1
TGCGCCAGCAGCTTGGGTGCCGGGGGGTCGAGCACTGAAGCTTTCTTT
CASSLGAGGSSTEAFF
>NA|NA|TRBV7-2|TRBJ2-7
TGTGCCAGCAGCTTAAGTGCGGTAAGCGACTACGAGCAGTACTTC
CASSLSAVSDYEQYF